Below, 15 T cell receptor beta chains from the same sample are listed, as sequenced in a study of technical replicates of blood from several donors. Clones were read by immunoSEQ multiplex PCR, and TCRdb kept only the in-frame ones, dropping some. The sample includes 55,000 to 75,000 clones, over 85% of them seen just once. Sequenced material: PBMCs. These receptors were obtained from a human donor in good health. Some clones in this sample may be carry-over from other donors' samples.

The chain recombines TRBV9 with TRBJ2-2, with 9 bases matching TRBD1. The J segment lost 5 bases and the V segment lost 5 bases, leaving 4 bases of the junction unmatched. This CDR3 contains 14 residues. Germline V gene sequence: CDR1 SGDLS, CDR2 YYNGEE. The CDR3 here is CASRTGGGTGELFF. In DNA, the CDR3 is TGTGCCAGCAGGACAGGGGGAGGGACCGGGGAGCTGTTTTTT.

This chain links TRBV6-1 with TRBJ1-2; D may be TRBD1 (5 bases). The V end lost 2 bases, the J end lost 4 bases, and 11 bases lay between the germline ends. Germline V gene sequence: CDR1 MNHNS, CDR2 SASEGT. The CDR3 is 14 amino acids. The CDR3 protein is CASSELQASYGYTF. In nucleotides, the CDR3 is TGTGCCAGCAGTGAACTACAGGCTTCCTATGGCTACACCTTC.

The chain recombines TRBV11-2 with TRBJ2-1, with 8 bases fitting TRBD2. The V gene's germline CDR1 is SGHAT and CDR2 FQNNGV. CDR3 length: 17 residues. V shed 5 bases, J shed 4 bases, and the junction held 13 bases outside the gene matches. The CDR3 sequence: CASSPALWLAGYNEQFF. The CDR3 DNA reads as TGTGCCAGCAGCCCTGCCCTTTGGCTAGCGGGTTACAATGAGCAGTTCTTC.

The genes are TRBV7-3 and TRBJ2-7; no definite D call. In germline, CDR1 is SGHTA, CDR2 FQGTGA. V lost 5 bases, J lost 0 bases, and 8 bases lay in between. This CDR3 contains 13 residues. CDR3 protein: CASSPDTSYEQYF. The CDR3 DNA is TGTGCCAGCAGCCCCGACACCTCCTACGAGCAGTACTTC.

The chain has TRBV5-6 and TRBJ2-6; a weak D match, TRBD1 (6 bases). The CDR3 loop spans 15 amino acids. Germline V gives CDR1 SGHDT, CDR2 YYEEEE. V dropped 4 bases and J dropped 2 bases, with 10 bases sitting between them. The CDR3 sequence: CASSPTGTGANVLTF. CDR3 coding DNA: TGTGCCAGCAGCCCCACAGGGACTGGGGCCAACGTCCTGACTTTC.

The gene calls are TRBV5-4 and TRBJ2-1, with TRBD2 matching 7 bases. Germline trimming cut 5 bases from V and 9 bases from J; bases unmatched to any gene: 14. The germline V gene has CDR1 SGHNT and CDR2 YYREEE (reference sequence). This CDR3 is 15 amino acids long. For the CDR3, the DNA is TGTGCCAGCAGTAGAGCGGCGGGAGATAGGGGTGAGCAGTTCTTC. Residues: CASSRAAGDRGEQFF.

The genes are TRBV7-9 and TRBJ2-3; TRBD2 might be the D (6 bases). The CDR3 covers 15 residues. V lost 5 bases and J 2 bases, leaving 14 bases between the germline ends. CDR1 and CDR2 from the germline V gene are SEHNR and FQNEAQ (reference sequence). CDR3 in DNA: TGTGCCAGCAGCGTAGGGGCGGGAACCACAGATACGCAGTATTTT. Translation gives CASSVGAGTTDTQYF. The full variable domain, in which reference TRBV7-9 and TRBJ2-3 provide the parts outside the CDR3, is DTGVSQNPRHKITKRGQNVTFRCDPISEHNRLYWYRQTLGQGPEFLTYFQNEAQLEKSRLLSDRFSAERPKGSFSTLEIQRTEQGDSAMYLCASSVGAGTTDTQYFGPGTRLTVL.

The chain employs TRBV5-1 and TRBJ2-3; no firm D call. V gave up 5 bases and J gave up 0 bases, with 10 bases separating them. This CDR3 has 14 amino acids. Germline assignment: CDR1 SGHRS and CDR2 YFSETQ. The CDR3 sequence: CASRRQTSTDTQYF. CDR3 nucleotide sequence: TGCGCCAGCAGACGGCAGACTAGCACAGATACGCAGTATTTT.

The chain combines TRBV7-8 with TRBJ1-1; possible D gene TRBD1, 6 bases. The V and J ends lost 5 bases and 1 base respectively, with 11 bases between them. This CDR3 comprises 14 residues. Germline CDR1 SGHVS, CDR2 FQNEAQ. In DNA, the CDR3 is TGTGCCAGCAGCGTACAGGGCTGGAACACTGAAGCTTTCTTT. It is translated as CASSVQGWNTEAFF.

The chain carries TRBV7-9 and TRBJ1-3; D gene ambiguous. This CDR3 comprises 13 residues. Germline V gives CDR1 SEHNR, CDR2 FQNEAQ (reference sequence). The V end was cut by 5 bases, the J end by 2 bases, with 7 bases between. CDR3 amino acids: CASSLPPGNTIYF. CDR3 DNA sequence: TGTGCCAGCAGCCTCCCCCCTGGAAACACCATATATTTT. The variable domain in full, completed from reference TRBV7-9 and TRBJ1-3, reads DTGVSQNPRHKITKRGQNVTFRCDPISEHNRLYWYRQTLGQGPEFLTYFQNEAQLEKSRLLSDRFSAERPKGSFSTLEIQRTEQGDSAMYLCASSLPPGNTIYFGEGSWLTVV.

The V call is TRBV13, the J call TRBJ2-7; D call uncertain. V was shortened by 6 bases and J by 6 bases, with 9 bases between the two germline ends. The CDR3 is 11 amino acids. Germline values: CDR1 PRHDT, CDR2 FYEKMQ (reference sequence). CDR3: CASSSSGEQYF. The DNA of the CDR3 is TGTGCCAGCAGTTCCTCCGGCGAGCAGTACTTC. Full variable domain (rest looked up from reference TRBV13 and TRBJ2-7): AAGVIQSPRHLIKEKRETATLKCYPIPRHDTVYWYQQGPGQDPQFLISFYEKMQSDKGSIPDRFSAQQFSDYHSELNMSSLELGDSALYFCASSSSGEQYFGPGTRLTVT.

The chain combines TRBV5-4 with TRBJ2-1, with D perhaps TRBD1 (6 bases). Germline loops: CDR1 SGHNT, CDR2 YYREEE (reference sequence). V was clipped by 9 bases and J by 3 bases, with 13 bases between them. The CDR3 loop spans 13 amino acids. The CDR3 DNA reads TGTGCCACCCCAGGACAGTTCTACAATGAGCAGTTCTTC. Encoded protein: CATPGQFYNEQFF.

J is TRBJ2-5 and V is TRBV7-8; 15 nucleotides align to TRBD2. V dropped 5 bases and J dropped 5; count of bases not matched to a gene: 15. CDR3 length: 19 amino acids. CDR1 is SGHVS and CDR2 is FQNEAQ in the germline V gene. The CDR3 region has the DNA TGTGCCAGCAGCCATCCGGGACTAGCGGGGGGAACCTCTAGCGAGACCCAGTACTTC. Translated: CASSHPGLAGGTSSETQYF.

V usage is TRBV7-2 and J usage is TRBJ2-1, with D possibly TRBD1 on 6 matching bases. The germline V gene has CDR1 SGHTA and CDR2 FQGNSA. Trimming removed 5 bases at V and 4 bases at J, with 12 bases between. The CDR3 totals 14 residues. In DNA form, the CDR3 reads TGTGCCAGCAGCCCCGGACAGCGGTACAATGAGCAGTTCTTC. Its translation: CASSPGQRYNEQFF.

The V and J genes are TRBV7-2 and TRBJ2-3; 8 nucleotides agree with TRBD2. The V gene's germline CDR1 is SGHTA and CDR2 FQGNSA. The CDR3 loop spans 15 amino acids. V dropped 5 bases and J dropped 6; count of bases not matched to a gene: 10. CDR3 residues: CASSHGTSPADTQYF. The CDR3 DNA reads TGTGCCAGCAGCCATGGGACTAGTCCGGCCGATACGCAGTATTTT.